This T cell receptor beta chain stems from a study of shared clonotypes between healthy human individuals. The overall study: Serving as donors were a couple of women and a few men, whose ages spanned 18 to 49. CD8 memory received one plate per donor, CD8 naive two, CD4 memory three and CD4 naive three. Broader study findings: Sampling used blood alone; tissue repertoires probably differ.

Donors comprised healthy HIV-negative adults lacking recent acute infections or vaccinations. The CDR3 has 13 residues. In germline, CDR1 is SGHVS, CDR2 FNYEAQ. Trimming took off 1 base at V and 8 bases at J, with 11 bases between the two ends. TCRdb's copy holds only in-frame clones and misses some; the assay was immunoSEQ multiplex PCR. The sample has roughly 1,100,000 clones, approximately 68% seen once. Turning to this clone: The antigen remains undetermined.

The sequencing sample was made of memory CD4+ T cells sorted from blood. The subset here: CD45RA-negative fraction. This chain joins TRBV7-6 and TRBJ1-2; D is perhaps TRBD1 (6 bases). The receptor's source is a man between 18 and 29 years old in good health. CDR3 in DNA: TGTGCCAGCAGCTTAGATGAGGGGGGCGGCTACACCTTC. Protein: CASSLDEGGGYTF.